This T cell receptor beta chain stems from a study of blood T cell repertoires in COVID-19. For the study at large: Whether acute or convalescent, the COVID-19 samples came from the United States, Italy and Spain.

In germline, CDR1 is SEHNR, CDR2 FQNEAQ (reference sequence). The CDR3 runs 13 residues. Trimming shortened V by 1 base and J by 7 bases, and 10 bases separated the two germline ends. In the original processing: Estimates of nucleated cell counts were drawn from the amplification of reference gene primers. Clones were sequenced by immunoSEQ multiplex PCR, and TCRdb holds only the in-frame ones, with some missing. From that table come the V and J calls and clone size; the DNA was used to work out D and trimming. Here the sample spans approximately 140,000 clones, over 60% being singletons. The chain links TRBV7-9 to TRBJ1-2, with D hard to call. This receptor was obtained from a middle-aged man with acute or convalescent COVID-19. Sequencing used peripheral blood. Written as DNA, the CDR3 is TGTGCCAGCAGCTTAGTTTCCCATCCTGGCTACACCTTC. Translated, it gives CASSLVSHPGYTF.